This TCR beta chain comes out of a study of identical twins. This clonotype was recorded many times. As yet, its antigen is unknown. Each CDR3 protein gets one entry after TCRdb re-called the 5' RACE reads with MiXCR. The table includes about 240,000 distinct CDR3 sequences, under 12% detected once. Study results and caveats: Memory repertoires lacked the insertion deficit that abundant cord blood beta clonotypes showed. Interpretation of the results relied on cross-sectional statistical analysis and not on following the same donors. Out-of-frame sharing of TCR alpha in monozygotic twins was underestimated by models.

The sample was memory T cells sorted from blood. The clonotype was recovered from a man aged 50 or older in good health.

The CDR3 region is CSASTGVEGGYTF. CDR3 in DNA: TGCAGTGCTAGTACAGGGGTCGAGGGCGGCTACACCTTC. The chain is built from TRBV20-1 and TRBJ1-2; TRBD1 matches 7 bases. There are 13 residues in the CDR3. V was pared by 3 bases and J by 8 bases, with 9 bases of the junction left unmatched. Per germline, CDR1 DFQATT and CDR2 SNEGSKA (reference sequence).